Below, 21 T cell receptor beta chains from the same sample are listed, as sequenced in a study of blood T cell repertoires in COVID-19. Data came from immunoSEQ multiplex PCR; TCRdb stores just in-frame clones and leaves some out. The sample shows 45,000 to 55,000 clones, 84% of them seen only once. What was sequenced was peripheral blood. These receptors were obtained from a man aged 50-60 years with acute or convalescent COVID-19.

The chain links TRBV11-3 to TRBJ2-1; 8 bases map to TRBD1. In germline, CDR1 is SGHNT, CDR2 YENEEA. The CDR3 totals 15 residues. The ends lost 1 base at V and 6 bases at J; junction bases unmatched: 5. Here the CDR3 reads CASSLGQGLGNEQFF. The CDR3 DNA reads TGTGCCAGCAGCTTAGGACAGGGGCTTGGCAATGAGCAGTTCTTC.

The V call is TRBV30, the J call TRBJ1-5; 9 nucleotides agree with TRBD1. Trimming cost V 0 bases and J 2 bases; bases outside gene matches: 11. The CDR3 has 18 amino acids. Germline V gives CDR1 GTSNPN, CDR2 SVGIG (reference sequence). This CDR3 reads CAWSVVDRGFVGNQPQHF. CDR3 DNA sequence: TGTGCCTGGAGTGTAGTGGACAGGGGTTTTGTTGGCAATCAGCCCCAGCATTTT.

The chain uses TRBV10-1 and TRBJ2-7, with 9 bases lining up with TRBD1. CDR3 length: 16 residues. The trim removed 4 bases at V and 4 bases at J, leaving 11 bases unmatched. Looked up from germline, CDR1 is WNHNN and CDR2 is SYGVQD (reference sequence). CDR3 in DNA: TGCGCCAGCAGTGGGAGTACCGGGACAGGGACGTACGAGCAGTACTTC. Its protein product is CASSGSTGTGTYEQYF.

The chain recombines TRBV6-4 with TRBJ2-1, with 10 bases matching TRBD2. The CDR3 has 14 amino acids. Trimming at V came to 3 bases and at J to 10 bases, leaving 6 bases not matched to a gene. From germline, CDR1 is MRHNA and CDR2 SNTAGT. CDR3 DNA sequence: TGTGCCAGCAGTGAGCGGGCACTAGCGGGAGAGCAGTTCTTC. As protein: CASSERALAGEQFF.

This chain connects TRBV6-6 to TRBJ1-2; tentative D call: TRBD1 (6 bases). Looked up from germline, CDR1 is MNHNY and CDR2 is SVGAGI (reference sequence). The CDR3 runs to 13 residues. V shed 6 bases and J shed 4 bases, with 12 bases lying between them. The DNA of the CDR3 is TGTGCCAGCAGCCGGACAGCTATCTATGGCTACACCTTC. This encodes CASSRTAIYGYTF.

The gene calls are TRBV24-1 and TRBJ2-7, with D perhaps matching TRBD1 (6 bases). The CDR3 length is 13 residues. The V gene lost 5 bases and the J gene lost 3 bases, with 10 bases spanning the gap. Germline CDR1 KGHDR, CDR2 SFDVKD. CDR3 nucleotide sequence: TGTGCCACCAGTGGTAACAGGGACTACGAGCAGTACTTC. Protein sequence: CATSGNRDYEQYF.

V is TRBV19 and J is TRBJ2-3, with a possible D match to TRBD2 (6 bases). The length of the CDR3 is 16 residues. The ends were cut back, 2 bases at V and 4 bases at J, with 16 bases in the middle. The germline V gene has CDR1 LNHDA and CDR2 SQIVND (reference sequence). The CDR3 DNA reads as TGTGCCAGTAGTATAAGGGCTAGCGTCAAGTCAGATACGCAGTATTTT. Amino acids: CASSIRASVKSDTQYF.

The chain combines TRBV13 with TRBJ1-1; no firm D call. The length of the CDR3 is 13 residues. V was pared by 5 bases and J by 11 bases, with 18 bases between. Germline values: CDR1 PRHDT, CDR2 FYEKMQ (reference sequence). DNA of the CDR3: TGTGCCAGCAGCCAAGACAAAGTTCGGGATGCTTTCTTT. Residues: CASSQDKVRDAFF.

This clone was seen a single time. DNA for the CDR3: TGTGCCAGCAGCGTACCCAGGGAGGCGTCTGGAAACACCATATATTTT. The encoded protein is CASSVPREASGNTIYF. The genes are TRBV9 and TRBJ1-3, with a tentative D call TRBD1 (5 bases). Trimming left V 1 base short and J 1 base short, with 12 bases between. CDR3 length: 16 amino acids. Germline V lookup: CDR1 SGDLS, CDR2 YYNGEE. Variable domain in full (rest from reference TRBV9 and TRBJ1-3): DSGVTQTPKHLITATGQRVTLRCSPRSGDLSVYWYQQSLDQGLQFLIQYYNGEERAKGNILERFSAQQFPDLHSELNLSSLELGDSALYFCASSVPREASGNTIYFGEGSWLTVV.

The CDR3 sequence: CATSDSGQGTNSPLHF. The DNA for the CDR3 is TGTGCCACCAGTGATTCTGGACAGGGTACTAATTCACCCCTCCACTTT. The chain employs TRBV24-1 and TRBJ1-6; 8 bases are shared with TRBD1. The germline CDR1 and CDR2 sequences are KGHDR and SFDVKD. V dropped 2 bases and J dropped 6; count of bases not matched to a gene: 5. The CDR3 contains 16 residues.

CDR3 coding DNA: TGCGCCAGCAGCCCGCCGGGGCGGGGCTACAATGAGCAGTTCTTC. Translated, it gives CASSPPGRGYNEQFF. The chain has TRBV5-1 and TRBJ2-1; D is possibly TRBD2 (6 bases). Germline V gene data show CDR1 as SGHRS and CDR2 as YFSETQ. The CDR3 spans 15 residues. Trimming pared 4 bases from V and 3 bases from J, leaving 14 bases between.

This rearrangement joins TRBV5-6 to TRBJ2-7; weak D call: TRBD1 (6 bases). The CDR3 is 14 amino acids. V dropped 0 bases and J dropped 5 bases, with 12 bases sitting between them. CDR1 and CDR2 from the germline V gene are SGHDT and YYEEEE. In DNA, the CDR3 is TGTGCCAGCAGCTTGGCGACAGGAGGCCACGAGCAGTACTTC. Protein: CASSLATGGHEQYF.

The count of this clone is one. This sequence joins TRBV11-2 and TRBJ2-3; possible D gene TRBD1, 5 bases. The germline CDR1 and CDR2 sequences are SGHAT and FQNNGV. The CDR3 loop spans 13 amino acids. V was shortened by 0 bases and J by 5 bases, with 6 bases between the two germline ends. As DNA, the CDR3 is TGTGCCAGCAGCTTAGATAGGGGAGATACGCAGTATTTT. Encoded protein: CASSLDRGDTQYF.

V usage is TRBV7-9 and J usage is TRBJ1-6; no clear D gene. The CDR3 is 13 amino acids. The ends were cut back, 1 base at V and 12 bases at J, with 10 bases in the middle. Germline V gene lookup returns CDR1 SEHNR and CDR2 FQNEAQ (reference sequence). The DNA of the CDR3 is TGTGCCAGCAGCTTAGGAGATGGAGTACCCCTCCACTTT. It specifies CASSLGDGVPLHF. Variable domain in full (rest from reference TRBV7-9 and TRBJ1-6): DTGVSQNPRHKITKRGQNVTFRCDPISEHNRLYWYRQTLGQGPEFLTYFQNEAQLEKSRLLSDRFSAERPKGSFSTLEIQRTEQGDSAMYLCASSLGDGVPLHFGNGTRLTVT.

The V call is TRBV7-2, the J call TRBJ2-2; a weak D match, TRBD1 (5 bases). CDR3 length: 15 amino acids. Per the germline V gene, CDR1 is SGHTA and CDR2 is FQGNSA. V dropped 4 bases and J dropped 0 bases, with 9 bases sitting between them. For the CDR3, the DNA is TGTGCCAGCAGCTCCAGGGTTACGAACACCGGGGAGCTGTTTTTT. Translation: CASSSRVTNTGELFF.

The CDR3 sequence is CASSKDRGGETQYF. The DNA of the CDR3 is TGTGCCAGCTCAAAAGACAGGGGAGGAGAGACCCAGTACTTC. V and J are TRBV18 and TRBJ2-5, with 8 bases matching TRBD1. In germline, CDR1 is KGHSH, CDR2 LQKENI. V shed 5 bases and J 4 bases; nucleotides not matched to a gene: 6. The CDR3 length is 14 residues. The entire variable domain, with the rest obtained from reference TRBV18 and TRBJ2-5, is as follows: NAGVMQNPRHLVRRRGQEARLRCSPMKGHSHVYWYRQLPEEGLKFMVYLQKENIIDESGMPKERFSAEFPKEGPSILRIQQVVRGDSAAYFCASSKDRGGETQYFGPGTRLLVL.

The V and J genes are TRBV5-1 and TRBJ2-5; 8 bases align to TRBD1. In germline, CDR1 is SGHRS, CDR2 YFSETQ. This CDR3 spans 15 amino acids. J was trimmed by 5 bases and V by 0 bases; bases with no gene match: 6. The CDR3, as DNA: TGCGCCAGCAGCTTGGCCGGACAGGGATTCGAGACCCAGTACTTC. This sequence encodes CASSLAGQGFETQYF. Full variable domain (remainder filled in from reference TRBV5-1 and TRBJ2-5): KAGVTQTPRYLIKTRGQQVTLSCSPISGHRSVSWYQQTPGQGLQFLFEYFSETQRNKGNFPGRFSGRQFSNSRSEMNVSTLELGDSALYLCASSLAGQGFETQYFGPGTRLLVL.

This chain connects TRBV7-9 to TRBJ2-5; a possible D gene is TRBD2 (5 bases). This CDR3 is built from 14 residues. Trimming cost V 5 bases and J 2 bases, with 12 bases left between them. The germline CDR1 and CDR2 sequences are SEHNR and FQNEAQ (reference sequence). The CDR3 spells CASSMGALQETQYF. The CDR3 bases are TGTGCCAGCAGCATGGGAGCACTTCAAGAGACCCAGTACTTC.

CDR3 nucleotide sequence: TGTGCCAGCAGCGAACAGGGGAAAGGTCAGCCCCAGCATTTT. Its protein product is CASSEQGKGQPQHF. V and J are TRBV7-9 and TRBJ1-5, with 7 bases that match TRBD1. The V and J ends lost 5 bases and 6 bases, in that order; junction bases with no gene match: 7. This CDR3 has 14 amino acids. The germline CDR1 and CDR2 sequences are SEHNR and FQNEAQ (reference sequence).

V and J are TRBV3-1 (or the pseudogene TRBV3-2) and TRBJ1-6, with 7 bases aligning to TRBD1. Unmatched junction bases numbered 4, after V lost 5 bases and J lost 6 bases. The germline CDR1 and CDR2 sequences are LGHDT and YNNKEL (reference sequence). CDR3 size: 14 residues. CDR3: CASSSTGTNSPLHF. The DNA of the CDR3 is TGTGCCAGCAGCTCGACAGGGACTAATTCACCCCTCCACTTT.

The chain employs TRBV25-1 and TRBJ2-6, with 8 bases matching TRBD2. CDR1 and CDR2 (germline): MGHDK, SYGVNS. CDR3 length: 13 amino acids. V was clipped by 9 bases and J by 7 bases; unmatched bases: 5. The CDR3 DNA reads TGTGCCAGTACCCGGGGGGGAGCCAACGTCCTGACTTTC. Amino acids: CASTRGGANVLTF.